The 6 T cell receptor beta chains below all came from one sample that was sequenced in a study of blood T cell repertoires in COVID-19. The method was immunoSEQ multiplex PCR; TCRdb's version includes in-frame clones alone and lacks a portion of them. The sample has more than 110,000 clones; about 84% are singletons. The sample was PBMCs or T cells enriched from blood (not recorded which). The receptors originated from a young woman who had been exposed to COVID-19.

DNA of the CDR3: TGTGCCAGCAGTTCGACCATACGGGAGTTCTTC. It specifies CASSSTIREFF. The chain uses TRBV28 and TRBJ2-1; no firm D call. This CDR3 has 11 amino acids. Trimming took off 4 bases at V and 14 bases at J, with 12 bases between the two ends. Germline V lookup: CDR1 MDHEN, CDR2 SYDVKM. The full variable domain, its missing parts supplied by reference TRBV28 and TRBJ2-1, is DVKVTQSSRYLVKRTGEKVFLECVQDMDHENMFWYRQDPGLGLRLIYFSYDVKMKEKGDIPEGYSVSREKKERFSLILESASTNQTSMYLCASSSTIREFFGPGTRLTVL.

V and J are TRBV5-1 and TRBJ2-2, with D perhaps matching TRBD1 (5 bases). V lost 5 bases and J 2 bases, leaving 10 bases between the germline ends. Germline lookup yields CDR1 SGHRS and CDR2 YFSETQ. The CDR3 is 14 residues long. The CDR3 sequence: CASRAGYNTGELFF. The CDR3 DNA sequence: TGCGCCAGCAGAGCAGGGTATAACACCGGGGAGCTGTTTTTT.

The chain links TRBV18 to TRBJ1-1; D call uncertain. The CDR3 consists of 15 residues. Germline CDR1 is KGHSH and CDR2 is LQKENI. V gave up 3 bases and J gave up 1 base, with 12 bases separating them. The CDR3 reads CASSPPGVGNTEAFF. Here the CDR3 DNA reads TGTGCCAGCTCACCCCCGGGAGTAGGGAACACTGAAGCTTTCTTT.

This chain links TRBV2 with TRBJ1-1, with D possibly being TRBD1 (5 bases). CDR1 and CDR2 from the germline V gene are SNHLY and FYNNEI. The V and J ends lost 2 bases and 2 bases respectively, with 6 bases between them. The CDR3 sequence is 13 residues long. The DNA for the CDR3 is TGTGCCAGCAGTGAACAGGGAAACACTGAAGCTTTCTTT. This gives the protein CASSEQGNTEAFF.

As concerns this clone: The same CDR3 can be traced to other DNA sequences in this sample. V is TRBV7-3 and J is TRBJ2-1; D is possibly TRBD2 (6 bases). Germline CDR1 reads SGHTA; CDR2 reads FQGTGA. The CDR3 runs 14 residues. V dropped 5 bases and J dropped 4 bases, with 12 bases sitting between them. This CDR3 reads CASSPGLPYNEQFF. The CDR3 DNA sequence: TGTGCCAGCAGCCCGGGACTCCCATACAATGAGCAGTTCTTC.

The rearrangement joins TRBV6-2 or TRBV6-3 to TRBJ1-1; TRBD1 might be the D (5 bases). The ends were cut back, 2 bases at V and 0 bases at J, with 13 bases in the middle. The CDR3 consists of 16 residues. Per the germline V gene, CDR1 is MNHEY and CDR2 is SVGEGT. CDR3 sequence: CASSYREGRVNTEAFF. The CDR3 DNA reads as TGTGCCAGCAGTTACAGGGAGGGCAGGGTGAACACTGAAGCTTTCTTT.